This T cell receptor (beta chain) came from a study of cytomegalovirus exposure and HLA in healthy donors. Study conclusions and caveats: In all likelihood, a cluster of highly shared sequence variants was a sequencing artifact.

The donors, nominally healthy at sampling, likely had unrecorded immune exposures. In the case of this clone: Its antigen is undetermined. This same CDR3 is encoded by further DNA sequences in the sample.

The study ran its PCR with 60 Vbeta and 13 Jbeta primers. In the original analysis: Roughly 11 million shared chains were among approximately 87 million unique TCR beta chains counted in a later analysis. Only in-frame clones appear in the TCRdb table, and some are missing; sequencing was by immunoSEQ multiplex PCR. The DNA gave D and trimming, while V, J and clone size come from that table. The sample has 130,000 to 150,000 clones, roughly 80% seen once. Trimming took off 0 bases at V and 1 base at J, with 7 bases between the two ends. CDR1 is GTSNPN, CDR2 SVGIG, per germline (reference sequence). The length of the CDR3 is 14 residues.

The specimen was PBMCs. This TCR was recovered from a woman in her thirties or forties in good health and CMV-seropositive. The chain uses TRBV30 and TRBJ1-3; D ambiguous. The CDR3 nucleotides are TGTGCCTGGAGTGTCCGGGGATCTGGAAACACCATATATTTT. This translates into CAWSVRGSGNTIYF. The entire variable domain, with the rest obtained from reference TRBV30 and TRBJ1-3, is as follows: SQTIHQWPATLVQPVGSPLSLECTVEGTSNPNLYWYRQAAGRGLQLLFYSVGIGQISSEVPQNLSASRPQDRQFILSSKKLLLSDSGFYLCAWSVRGSGNTIYFGEGSWLTVV.